These 2 T cell receptor beta chains were all obtained from the same sample, sequenced in a study of T cell responses to AZD1222 COVID-19 vaccine. The method was immunoSEQ multiplex PCR; TCRdb's version includes in-frame clones alone and lacks a portion of them. The sample records over 100,000 clones, roughly 93% being singletons. The source material was peripheral blood, sampled on day 0 of AZD1222 vaccination. Receptors originate from an adult in good health.

The CDR3 DNA is TGTGCCAGCAGCCAACAGGCTCGTGTTACAACTAATGAAAAACTGTTTTTT. Translation gives CASSQQARVTTNEKLFF. The rearrangement uses TRBV4-2 and TRBJ1-4; D gene unclear. The V end was cut by 2 bases, the J end by 0 bases, with 13 bases between. Looked up from germline, CDR1 is LGHNA and CDR2 is YNFKEQ. The CDR3 loop spans 17 amino acids.

This clone was seen a few times. Within the sample, other DNA sequences also encode this same CDR3. V and J are TRBV6-4 and TRBJ2-3; D uncertain. Germline CDR1 is MRHNA and CDR2 is SNTAGT. This CDR3 has 14 amino acids. V was cut by 0 bases and J by 2 bases, with 6 bases left in between. CDR3 bases: TGTGCCAGCAGTGACTCCGCCGACACAGATACGCAGTATTTT. Translated, it gives CASSDSADTDTQYF.